These 21 T cell receptor beta chains share one sample of origin, sequenced in a study of blood T cell repertoires in COVID-19. Libraries were prepared by immunoSEQ multiplex PCR; TCRdb keeps only in-frame clonotypes and omits some of them. The sample shows fewer than 300,000 clones, approximately 90% of them seen only once. Material: peripheral blood. The receptors come from a woman aged 25 to 39 with COVID-19, enrolled during active disease.

This chain links TRBV4-2 with TRBJ2-1; D gene ambiguous. Germline assignment: CDR1 LGHNA and CDR2 YNFKEQ. The V end lost 0 bases, the J end lost 8 bases, and 8 bases lay between the germline ends. The CDR3 contains 13 residues. The CDR3 DNA is TGTGCCAGCAGCCAAGATAGAGTCCATGAGCAGTTCTTC. Translating gives CASSQDRVHEQFF.

The chain employs TRBV10-3 and TRBJ1-5; D perhaps matches TRBD1 (5 bases). Germline CDR1 reads ENHRY; CDR2 reads SYGVKD. This CDR3 has 15 residues. Trimming took 2 bases from V and 1 from J, leaving 9 bases between them. The CDR3 bases are TGTGCCATCAGTGAGGGAGGGGAAAGCAATCAGCCCCAGCATTTT. It is translated as CAISEGGESNQPQHF.

The chain uses TRBV5-4 and TRBJ1-1; D may be TRBD1 (5 bases). Trimming left V 4 bases short and J 5 bases short, with 15 bases between. CDR3 size: 14 residues. CDR1 is SGHNT and CDR2 is YYREEE in the germline V gene (reference sequence). CDR3 in amino acids: CASSGDLISTEAFF. In DNA form, the CDR3 reads TGTGCCAGCAGCGGGGACTTAATTTCAACTGAAGCTTTCTTT.

The chain joins TRBV30 to TRBJ1-2; no firm D call. The germline gives CDR1 GTSNPN, CDR2 SVGIG (reference sequence). This CDR3 spans 12 amino acids. The V end lost 4 bases, the J end lost 5 bases, and 11 bases lay between the germline ends. The CDR3 coding sequence is TGTGCCTGGACTTCGGGAACATATGGCTACACCTTC. It specifies CAWTSGTYGYTF.

The chain combines TRBV5-1 with TRBJ2-5, with 12 bases lining up with TRBD2. The CDR3 is made up of 14 amino acids. Per germline, CDR1 SGHRS and CDR2 YFSETQ. Trimming at V came to 3 bases and at J to 4 bases, leaving 1 base not matched to a gene. CDR3 sequence reads: CASSSGLAGETQYF. DNA of the CDR3: TGCGCCAGCAGCTCGGGACTAGCGGGAGAGACCCAGTACTTC.

The V gene is TRBV12-3 or TRBV12-4, the J gene TRBJ2-7, with D tentatively TRBD2 (6 bases). Trimming took off 3 bases at V and 4 bases at J, with 10 bases between the two ends. CDR3 size: 13 residues. The CDR3 sequence is CASSFRGRYEQYF. Written as DNA, the CDR3 is TGTGCCAGCAGTTTTCGGGGGAGGTACGAGCAGTACTTC.

The J gene is TRBJ2-3, the V gene TRBV3-1 (or the pseudogene TRBV3-2); 14 nucleotides agree with TRBD2. Germline lookup yields CDR1 LGHDT and CDR2 YNNKEL (reference sequence). Unmatched junction bases numbered 5, after V lost 4 bases and J lost 5 bases. This CDR3 is 16 amino acids long. In DNA form, the CDR3 reads TGTGCCAGCAGCCTGTCGACTAGCGGGAGGGGAGATACGCAGTATTTT. Amino acids: CASSLSTSGRGDTQYF.

The rearrangement links TRBV5-1 to TRBJ1-5; maybe TRBD1 (5 bases). The CDR3 is 15 residues long. Germline assignment: CDR1 SGHRS and CDR2 YFSETQ. V lost 1 base to trimming and J lost 4 bases, with 12 bases between them. The CDR3 protein is CASSLWGEVNQPQHF. CDR3 coding DNA: TGCGCCAGCAGCTTGTGGGGCGAGGTAAATCAGCCCCAGCATTTT.

The V and J genes are TRBV30 and TRBJ2-5; possible D gene TRBD2, 6 bases. Germline values: CDR1 GTSNPN, CDR2 SVGIG (reference sequence). The length of the CDR3 is 12 residues. V gave up 4 bases and J gave up 4 bases, with 10 bases separating them. The CDR3 coding sequence is TGTGCCTGGACACACGGGGGAGAGACCCAGTACTTC. Protein: CAWTHGGETQYF.

This clone was seen once. The rearrangement joins TRBV5-4 to TRBJ2-7; TRBD2 might be the D (6 bases). The CDR3 spans 14 residues. Germline lookup yields CDR1 SGHNT and CDR2 YYREEE (reference sequence). V was cut by 5 bases and J by 5 bases, with 17 bases left in between. CDR3 sequence reads: CASRDRTRGDEQYF. For the CDR3, the DNA is TGTGCCAGCAGGGATCGGACCCGCGGGGACGAGCAGTACTTC.

This chain uses TRBV2 with TRBJ1-5, with TRBD1 matching over 10 bases. The CDR3 extends over 15 amino acids. Germline CDR1 reads SNHLY; CDR2 reads FYNNEI. The trim removed 8 bases at V and 4 bases at J, leaving 8 bases unmatched. The DNA for the CDR3 is TGTGCCAGCGGGCCCGACAGGGGGCAGAATCAGCCCCAGCATTTT. Translation gives CASGPDRGQNQPQHF.

The chain links TRBV10-1 to TRBJ2-1, with a weak D call TRBD2 (5 bases). Trimming shortened V by 6 bases and J by 8 bases, and 17 bases separated the two germline ends. The CDR3 sequence is 14 residues long. CDR1 and CDR2 (germline): WNHNN, SYGVQD (reference sequence). CDR3 coding DNA: TGCGCCAGCAGCTACGGTGGTAGTAGCGATGAGCAGTTCTTC. Amino acid sequence: CASSYGGSSDEQFF.

The rearrangement links TRBV7-3 to TRBJ2-2, with D perhaps matching TRBD2 (6 bases). Germline V gene lookup returns CDR1 SGHTA and CDR2 FQGTGA. Between the trimmed V and J ends, which lost 1 base and 6 bases, there was a span of 9 bases. The CDR3 has 14 amino acids. The CDR3 region is CASSLSGTAGELFF. CDR3 coding DNA: TGTGCCAGCAGCTTAAGCGGGACCGCCGGGGAGCTGTTTTTT.

This clone appeared once. The chain recombines TRBV28 with TRBJ1-2; D remains unclear. Trimming shortened V by 6 bases and J by 2 bases, and 10 bases separated the two germline ends. This CDR3 comprises 13 residues. Germline V CDR1 and CDR2: MDHEN, SYDVKM. The chain's CDR3 is CASRGQPNYGYTF. The CDR3 DNA sequence: TGTGCCAGCAGGGGCCAACCGAACTATGGCTACACCTTC.

The V and J genes are TRBV12-5 and TRBJ1-1; 7 positions agree with TRBD1. V was pared by 6 bases and J by 1 base, with 8 bases of the junction left unmatched. The germline gives CDR1 LGHNT, CDR2 FRNRAP. The CDR3 loop spans 15 amino acids. In nucleotides, the CDR3 is TGTGCTAGTGGGGCACAGGGGACGTGGAACACTGAAGCTTTCTTT. Encoded protein: CASGAQGTWNTEAFF.

This chain uses TRBV9 with TRBJ2-2, with 12 nucleotides matching TRBD2. The CDR3 extends over 17 amino acids. Germline trimming cut 4 bases from V and 4 bases from J; bases unmatched to any gene: 8. Germline V gene data show CDR1 as SGDLS and CDR2 as YYNGEE. The chain's CDR3 is CASSPWTSGIGTGELFF. The CDR3 bases are TGTGCCAGCAGCCCCTGGACTAGCGGGATCGGCACCGGGGAGCTGTTTTTT. Full variable domain (remainder filled in from reference TRBV9 and TRBJ2-2): DSGVTQTPKHLITATGQRVTLRCSPRSGDLSVYWYQQSLDQGLQFLIQYYNGEERAKGNILERFSAQQFPDLHSELNLSSLELGDSALYFCASSPWTSGIGTGELFFGEGSRLTVL.

This CDR3 is CASSQGQGSNTEAFF. CDR3 nucleotides: TGCGCCAGCAGCCAAGGACAGGGGTCGAACACTGAAGCTTTCTTT. J is TRBJ1-1 and V is TRBV5-1; 9 nucleotides agree with TRBD1. The V segment lost 4 bases and the J segment 1 base; nucleotides outside the gene matches: 5. CDR1 is SGHRS and CDR2 is YFSETQ in the germline V gene. The CDR3 is made up of 15 amino acids.

This chain connects TRBV2 to TRBJ1-5; the D is unclear. This CDR3 has 15 amino acids. The germline V gene has CDR1 SNHLY and CDR2 FYNNEI. V dropped 3 bases and J dropped 4 bases, with 13 bases sitting between them. CDR3 protein: CASSDSPGSNQPQHF. The CDR3, as DNA: TGTGCCAGCAGTGATAGTCCAGGCTCTAATCAGCCCCAGCATTTT.

The gene calls are TRBV19 and TRBJ2-5, with 7 bases fitting TRBD1. CDR1 is LNHDA, CDR2 SQIVND, per germline (reference sequence). This CDR3 is built from 14 residues. The J segment lost 2 bases and the V segment lost 8 bases, leaving 8 bases of the junction unmatched. CDR3: CASGRSRGQETQYF. Written as DNA, the CDR3 is TGTGCCAGTGGTCGGAGCAGGGGGCAAGAGACCCAGTACTTC. Full variable domain (outside the CDR3, taken from reference TRBV19 and TRBJ2-5): DGGITQSPKYLFRKEGQNVTLSCEQNLNHDAMYWYRQDPGQGLRLIYYSQIVNDFQKGDIAEGYSVSREKKESFPLTVTSAQKNPTAFYLCASGRSRGQETQYFGPGTRLLVL.

The chain carries TRBV5-1 and TRBJ2-1; the D gene is possibly TRBD2 (5 bases). Germline V CDR1 and CDR2: SGHRS, YFSETQ. The CDR3 loop spans 15 amino acids. V was pared by 0 bases and J by 8 bases, with 15 bases between. CDR3 sequence: CASSLGSVDPDEQFF. The CDR3 region has the DNA TGCGCCAGCAGCTTGGGTAGCGTCGATCCCGATGAGCAGTTCTTC.

The rearrangement uses TRBV6-5 and TRBJ2-2, with a possible D match to TRBD1 (5 bases). The CDR3 has 15 residues. Germline CDR1 is MNHEY and CDR2 is SVGAGI. Trimming removed 5 bases at V and 6 bases at J, with 16 bases between. The CDR3 spells CASSPTRVSAGELFF. The CDR3 nucleotides are TGTGCCAGCAGTCCAACCAGGGTCTCCGCCGGGGAGCTGTTTTTT.